This TCR beta chain was recorded in a study of T cell responses to AZD1222 COVID-19 vaccine. Findings of the study overall: Recipients of AZD1222 seropositive at baseline numbered only 5 or 6.

Germline CDR1 is SGHTA and CDR2 is FQGNSA. The V and J ends lost 4 bases and 4 bases respectively, with 12 bases between them. The CDR3 sequence is 14 residues long. This table comes from immunoSEQ multiplex PCR, and its TCRdb copy is limited to in-frame clones, with some not included. This table holds approximately 150,000 clones, roughly 92% found once. About this clone: Its antigen remains unidentified.

The sequence derives from an adult in good health. The V call is TRBV7-2, the J call TRBJ2-3; weak D call: TRBD1 (6 bases). Material: peripheral blood, obtained on day 0 of AZD1222 vaccination. CDR3 region: CASSYLGAADTQYF. As DNA, the CDR3 is TGTGCCAGCAGCTATTTGGGGGCGGCAGATACGCAGTATTTT.